This entry lists 14 T cell receptor beta chains sequenced from one sample in a study of blood T cells in healthy people across ages. A J-beta primer mix and a sample-barcoded 5' primer were used in a second PCR of roughly 7 to 12 cycles. TCRdb redid the calling of the 5' RACE reads with MiXCR, one entry per CDR3 protein. Among 1,800,000 or so distinct CDR3 sequences listed, about two fifths were seen once. The sample comprised blood. These receptors all stem from a human donor in good health.

This clonotype was counted between two and nine times. The rearrangement links TRBV14 to TRBJ1-4; D unresolved. Germline CDR1 and CDR2: SGHDN and FVKESK. V was pared by 1 base and J by 10 bases, with 10 bases between. CDR3 length equals 13 residues. The chain's CDR3 is CASSQVTGGKLFF. DNA for the CDR3: TGTGCCAGCAGCCAAGTAACCGGTGGAAAACTGTTTTTT.

This clonotype was seen more than once but under ten times. The junction departs from germline at one end; a sequencing error may be responsible. The CDR3, as DNA: TGTGCCAGCAGTGAGTCCAGGGTAATTCAGTACTTC. Translated, it gives CASSESRVIQYF. V is TRBV10-3 and J is TRBJ2-4; TRBD1 might be the D (5 bases). Germline V gene data show CDR1 as ENHRY and CDR2 as SYGVKD. There are 12 residues in the CDR3.

The chain employs TRBV6-2 or TRBV6-3 and TRBJ2-1; 9 nucleotides agree with TRBD2. Germline CDR1 MNHEY, CDR2 SVGEGT. With 6 bases clipped from V and 8 bases from J, the junction kept 11 bases outside the gene matches. CDR3 length: 15 residues. CDR3 bases: TGTGCCAGCAGCCCCGGGACTAGCCACTCTCATGAGCAGTTCTTC. Its translation: CASSPGTSHSHEQFF.

The gene calls are TRBV9 and TRBJ2-1; 14 positions match TRBD2. The CDR3 is 16 amino acids. The germline gives CDR1 SGDLS, CDR2 YYNGEE. Trimming cost V 4 bases and J 9 bases; bases outside gene matches: 9. The CDR3 loop reads CASSPRGTSGGGEQFF. The CDR3 region has the DNA TGTGCCAGCAGCCCCCGGGGGACTAGCGGGGGAGGTGAGCAGTTCTTC.

This clonotype was detected only a few times. This rearrangement joins TRBV7-8 to TRBJ1-4; TRBD1 agrees at 7 bases. The germline CDR1 and CDR2 sequences are SGHVS and FQNEAQ. The CDR3 runs 16 residues. Unmatched junction bases numbered 8, after V lost 5 bases and J lost 2 bases. The CDR3, as DNA: TGTGCCAGCAGCCCCTTGCCAGGGGGGACTAATGAAAAACTGTTTTTT. This sequence encodes CASSPLPGGTNEKLFF.

The chain employs TRBV20-1 and TRBJ2-3, with TRBD1 as a possible D gene (6 bases). The CDR3 covers 14 residues. Germline loops: CDR1 DFQATT, CDR2 SNEGSKA (reference sequence). The germline V and J ends were trimmed by 3 bases and 4 bases, with 14 bases remaining between them. In DNA form, the CDR3 reads TGCAGTGCTAGCAGGGGCGGTTGGGCAGATACGCAGTATTTT. Its translation is CSASRGGWADTQYF.

The chain uses TRBV7-2 and TRBJ1-2; 10 bases map to TRBD1. CDR1 is SGHTA and CDR2 is FQGNSA in the germline V gene. V was clipped by 4 bases and J by 6 bases; unmatched bases: 8. The CDR3 contains 15 residues. The CDR3 coding sequence is TGTACCAGCAGCTACCGACAGGGGGCTACACATGGCTACACCTTC. This codes for CTSSYRQGATHGYTF.

This sequence joins TRBV13 and TRBJ2-7; 9 bases agree with TRBD1. Gene TRBJ2-4 matches the end of the DNA better, so the J call may be wrong. The CDR3 length is 16 residues. The germline gives CDR1 PRHDT, CDR2 FYEKMQ (reference sequence). The CDR3 DNA is TGTGCCAGCAGCTTAAGGGGGACAGGGAGATTGGACATTCAGTACTTC. Translating it yields CASSLRGTGRLDIQYF.

In DNA, the CDR3 is TGTGCCAGCAGCCCAGGAGGATCACCCGCTGAGACCCAGTACTTC. Translated: CASSPGGSPAETQYF. V is TRBV7-9 and J is TRBJ2-5; maybe TRBD2 (5 bases). The V gene's germline CDR1 is SEHNR and CDR2 FQNEAQ (reference sequence). The CDR3 runs 15 residues. Trimming left V 5 bases short and J 5 bases short, with 18 bases between.

This chain links TRBV9 with TRBJ2-3; tentative D call: TRBD1 (5 bases). The V gene lost 1 base and the J gene lost 1 base, with 7 bases spanning the gap. CDR1 and CDR2 from the germline V gene are SGDLS and YYNGEE. The CDR3 is 14 residues long. The CDR3 region is CASSVRQRTDTQYF. As DNA, the CDR3 is TGTGCCAGCAGCGTAAGACAGCGCACAGATACGCAGTATTTT.

This chain joins TRBV24-1 and TRBJ2-5; D gene ambiguous. V was pared by 1 base and J by 1 base, with 9 bases between. Germline V lookup: CDR1 KGHDR, CDR2 SFDVKD. The CDR3 extends over 15 amino acids. DNA for the CDR3: TGTGCCACCAGTGATTTAAAAGGTCCCCAAGAGACCCAGTACTTC. It codes for CATSDLKGPQETQYF.

This clonotype was seen once. The chain uses TRBV5-1 and TRBJ2-3; TRBD1 matches at 8 bases. Germline CDR1 is SGHRS and CDR2 is YFSETQ. The CDR3 spans 19 residues. Unmatched junction bases numbered 19, after V lost 5 bases and J lost 2 bases. CDR3 nucleotide sequence: TGCGCCAGCAGGGCGACAGGGGATCTACTTCCCACCTCCACAGATACGCAGTATTTT. Its translation is CASRATGDLLPTSTDTQYF.

The chain carries TRBV12-3 or TRBV12-4 and TRBJ2-4, with D possibly TRBD2 on 5 matching bases. The last part of the DNA fits TRBJ2-7 better; the J call may be wrong. The CDR3 extends over 12 amino acids. This CDR3 reads CACTHIEGEQYF. The CDR3 region has the DNA TGTGCCTGCACCCATATAGAGGGCGAGCAGTACTTC.

The V call is TRBV10-3, the J call TRBJ2-5; the D call may be TRBD1 or TRBD2 (6 bases each). V lost 6 bases, J lost 5 bases, and 13 bases lay in between. Germline lookup yields CDR1 ENHRY and CDR2 SYGVKD. CDR3 length: 13 amino acids. Here the CDR3 DNA reads TGTGCCATCAGGGAGGGGGTACCTGAGACCCAGTACTTC. It translates to CAIREGVPETQYF.